A selection of T cell receptor beta chains follows, all from one sample in a study of T cells in Graves' hyperthyroidism and ophthalmopathy. TCRdb called the multiplex PCR reads again in MiXCR, with one record for every CDR3 protein. The sample comprises a few hundred thousand distinct CDR3 sequences, roughly 13% of which are singletons, and 34% rests with the top ten. Sequencing input: blood. These receptors all stem from a woman aged 40 to 49 with Graves' ophthalmopathy. Both conserved end residues are part of each CDR3. Fields, in order: CDR3 length, V gene, J gene, CDR3 protein.

len: 15
v_gene: TRBV28
j_gene: TRBJ2-3
CDR3aa: CASTPDSGYTDTQYF

len: 15
v_gene: TRBV7-9
j_gene: TRBJ2-7
CDR3aa: CASSLSGQGTYEQYF

len: 18
v_gene: TRBV7-2
j_gene: TRBJ2-4
CDR3aa: CASSQRPPGDLYKNIQYF

len: 17
v_gene: TRBV11-2
j_gene: TRBJ2-1
CDR3aa: CASSLGVRRDWRNEQFF

len: 14
v_gene: TRBV29-1
j_gene: TRBJ1-1
CDR3aa: CSVAGQRVNTEAFF

len: 15
v_gene: TRBV9
j_gene: TRBJ2-1
CDR3aa: CASSVDLAAPMEQFF

len: 14
v_gene: TRBV29-1
j_gene: TRBJ2-7
CDR3aa: CSVSIGQSSYEQYF

len: 16
v_gene: TRBV5-4
j_gene: TRBJ2-7
CDR3aa: CASSLGSPMGTYEQYF

len: 14
v_gene: TRBV7-9
j_gene: TRBJ1-1
CDR3aa: CASSPPGTANEAFF

len: 14
v_gene: TRBV7-9
j_gene: TRBJ1-1
CDR3aa: CASSLLSIREEAFF

len: 16
v_gene: TRBV27
j_gene: TRBJ2-1
CDR3aa: CASSLIGLPRRNEQFF

len: 15
v_gene: TRBV6-2/TRBV6-3
j_gene: TRBJ1-2
CDR3aa: CASREMDGANYGYTF

len: 15
v_gene: TRBV2
j_gene: TRBJ2-1
CDR3aa: CASFRGTGNRNEQFF

len: 14
v_gene: TRBV5-1
j_gene: TRBJ2-5
CDR3aa: CASSFAGGQETQYF

len: 15
v_gene: TRBV4-1
j_gene: TRBJ1-5
CDR3aa: CASSQRQGGNQPQHF

len: 15
v_gene: TRBV20-1
j_gene: TRBJ1-1
CDR3aa: CSAYDRTGYNTEAFF

len: 15
v_gene: TRBV11-2
j_gene: TRBJ2-3
CDR3aa: CASRAKRGPTDTQYF

len: 14
v_gene: TRBV30
j_gene: TRBJ1-4
CDR3aa: CAWKLQGAHEKLFF

len: 16
v_gene: TRBV13
j_gene: TRBJ2-1
CDR3aa: CASSLKVSGPSNEQFF

len: 14
v_gene: TRBV7-9
j_gene: TRBJ1-1
CDR3aa: CASSLVGGATEAFF

len: 16
v_gene: TRBV19
j_gene: TRBJ1-5
CDR3aa: CASSPLKQGRNQPQHF

len: 14
v_gene: TRBV12-3/TRBV12-4
j_gene: TRBJ2-3
CDR3aa: CASSSIGSTDTQYF